This TCR beta chain was sequenced for a study of blood T cell repertoires in COVID-19. Study summary: Acute and convalescent COVID-19 samples came from the United States, Italy and Spain. In each case, the material was cDNA or gDNA derived from T cells, B-cell-depleted T cells, or PBMCs.

Original processing notes: Reference gene primer amplification gave estimated nucleated cell counts. Assay: immunoSEQ multiplex PCR; the TCRdb copy retains only in-frame clones and omits some. The V and J calls and clone size were taken over from that table, and D and trimming were inferred from the DNA. The profile shows a few hundred thousand clones, about 90% of them singletons. There are 15 residues in the CDR3. The V end lost 1 base, the J end lost 7 bases, and 18 bases lay between the germline ends. Participant-given clinical history determined each cohort assignment. Source material: PBMCs or T cells enriched from blood (not recorded which). The genes are TRBV5-3 and TRBJ2-7; D is possibly TRBD1 (6 bases). TRBV5-3 is an open reading frame whose function is uncertain. The receptor was derived from a man aged 30-40 years who had recovered from COVID-19. In nucleotides, the CDR3 is TGTGCCAGAAGCTTGTCAGGGGTCCCCTTGGGGGAGCAGTACTTC. It encodes CARSLSGVPLGEQYF.